These T cell receptor beta chains were read from a single sample in a study of OX40 agonist ivuxolimab in advanced cancers. Using immunoSEQ multiplex PCR, the repertoire was profiled, and TCRdb retains in-frame clones only, with some absent. The sample consists of approximately 88,000 clones, 70% to 90% of them appearing once. This sample comprised CD4+ or CD8+ T cells sorted from blood, obtained in a trial of the OX40 agonist ivuxolimab. Receptor source: an adult with an advanced solid tumor such as melanoma, head and neck, liver or kidney cancer. Both conserved end residues are part of each CDR3. Each record gives: J gene, V gene, CDR3 protein.

J: TRBJ1-1
V: TRBV6-1
CDR3: CASRGGQGTEAFF

J: TRBJ2-3
V: TRBV19
CDR3: CASSIGGTTDTQYF

J: TRBJ1-5
V: TRBV19
CDR3: CASSMGQGHQPQHF

J: TRBJ2-1
V: TRBV9
CDR3: CASSVGVGGPYNEQFF

J: TRBJ2-1
V: TRBV30
CDR3: CAWTIRAGNEQFF

J: TRBJ1-1
V: TRBV11-3
CDR3: CASSLFRAPAFF

J: TRBJ1-6
V: TRBV2
CDR3: CASSLNGQGSLGNSPLHF

J: TRBJ2-1
V: TRBV18
CDR3: CASSAADYNEQFF

J: TRBJ2-2
V: TRBV12-5
CDR3: CASASRGAGGYTGELFF

J: TRBJ1-5
V: TRBV7-2
CDR3: CASSSYGASNQPQHF

J: TRBJ2-5
V: TRBV7-8
CDR3: CASSSLGTQYF

J: TRBJ2-2
V: TRBV5-4
CDR3: CASSLPVAGYTGELFF

J: TRBJ1-2
V: TRBV6-1
CDR3: CASSHQGGDGYTF

J: TRBJ1-2
V: TRBV15
CDR3: CATSTGQAEGYGYTF

J: TRBJ1-1
V: TRBV5-1
CDR3: CASSLPKQGSMNTEAFF

J: TRBJ2-1
V: TRBV19
CDR3: CASTGGEFNEQFF

J: TRBJ1-4
V: TRBV5-5
CDR3: CASSLAAGPNEKLFF

J: TRBJ2-5
V: TRBV6-5
CDR3: CASSTYQETQYF

J: TRBJ2-7
V: TRBV9
CDR3: CASSSSLYEQYF

J: TRBJ1-4
V: TRBV19
CDR3: CASVNRGSFEKLFF